Listed below are T cell receptor beta chains from one sample, sequenced in a study of blood T cell repertoires in COVID-19. TCRdb's table, derived via immunoSEQ multiplex PCR, lists solely in-frame clones and lacks some. In the table there are about 210,000 clones, about 91% of which are singletons. Sequenced sample: PBMCs or T cells enriched from blood (not recorded which). The receptors shown here come from a man between 18 and 29 years old with acute COVID-19. The CDR3 runs from the conserved cysteine through the conserved F or W.

J gene: TRBJ1-1; V gene: TRBV27; CDR3 protein: CASTKTGLNTEAFF
J gene: TRBJ2-1; V gene: TRBV9; CDR3 protein: CASSVVARNNEQFF
J gene: TRBJ2-3; V gene: TRBV18; CDR3 protein: CASSGGQGATDTQYF
J gene: TRBJ2-1; V gene: TRBV29-1; CDR3 protein: CSVVAFVDEQFF
J gene: TRBJ2-3; V gene: TRBV9; CDR3 protein: CASSDTQLSTDTQYF
J gene: TRBJ2-3; V gene: TRBV3-1/TRBV3-2; CDR3 protein: CASSHGTAIHTQYF
J gene: TRBJ2-7; V gene: TRBV30; CDR3 protein: CAWSQGGLALSSYEQYF
J gene: TRBJ2-3; V gene: TRBV21-1; CDR3 protein: CASSKGVNTQYF
J gene: TRBJ2-1; V gene: TRBV13; CDR3 protein: CASRTSGRSYEQFF
J gene: TRBJ2-2; V gene: TRBV5-1; CDR3 protein: CASRWGDTGELFF
J gene: TRBJ2-2; V gene: TRBV19; CDR3 protein: CASSLLAGDGTGELFF
J gene: TRBJ2-6; V gene: TRBV6-1; CDR3 protein: CASSEGNRGSGANVLTF
J gene: TRBJ2-5; V gene: TRBV19; CDR3 protein: CASSIIETGSAETQYF
J gene: TRBJ1-2; V gene: TRBV4-1; CDR3 protein: CASSQDRGGYTF
J gene: TRBJ1-5; V gene: TRBV12-3/TRBV12-4; CDR3 protein: CASRVAVAGPQHF
J gene: TRBJ2-7; V gene: TRBV28; CDR3 protein: CASSSVGTGIAYEQYF
J gene: TRBJ1-1; V gene: TRBV20-1; CDR3 protein: CSASAGTGGTEAFF
J gene: TRBJ1-1; V gene: TRBV4-1; CDR3 protein: CASSPDPGRRGTEAFF
J gene: TRBJ2-1; V gene: TRBV6-4; CDR3 protein: CASSEAGEAHEQFF
J gene: TRBJ2-3; V gene: TRBV7-2; CDR3 protein: CASSPRLAGADTQYF
J gene: TRBJ2-7; V gene: TRBV6-1; CDR3 protein: CASSEFSPARDSYEQYF
J gene: TRBJ1-1; V gene: TRBV27; CDR3 protein: CASSSGTGYTEAFF
J gene: TRBJ2-3; V gene: TRBV3-1/TRBV3-2; CDR3 protein: CASSNNAADTQYF
J gene: TRBJ2-2; V gene: TRBV9; CDR3 protein: CASSVQLGLGTGELFF
J gene: TRBJ1-1; V gene: TRBV10-3; CDR3 protein: CAISQTGGTEAFF
J gene: TRBJ1-2; V gene: TRBV4-1; CDR3 protein: CASSQVRQGYGYTF
J gene: TRBJ1-6; V gene: TRBV19; CDR3 protein: CASSRLTGINSPLHF
J gene: TRBJ2-1; V gene: TRBV2; CDR3 protein: CASRDSLYNEQFF
J gene: TRBJ1-2; V gene: TRBV19; CDR3 protein: CASTLDRGSQGYTF
J gene: TRBJ1-3; V gene: TRBV4-1; CDR3 protein: CASSRGTGAEGNTIYF
J gene: TRBJ1-2; V gene: TRBV28; CDR3 protein: CASRRDMGSYFYGYTF
J gene: TRBJ1-5; V gene: TRBV27; CDR3 protein: CASRTGVRGQPQHF
J gene: TRBJ1-2; V gene: TRBV9; CDR3 protein: CASSVVGDSSYGYTF
J gene: TRBJ1-2; V gene: TRBV10-3; CDR3 protein: CAISESGQGARGYTF
J gene: TRBJ2-7; V gene: TRBV11-2; CDR3 protein: CASSAGTGTTSTYEQYF
J gene: TRBJ2-4; V gene: TRBV24-1; CDR3 protein: CATSDVSVRNIQYF